What follows are 15 T cell receptor beta chains derived from one specimen sequenced in a study of T cell repertoires in cytomegalovirus infection. TCRdb re-called the reads through MiXCR, storing one row per CDR3 protein. Of about 310,000 distinct CDR3 sequences listed, around 25% are singletons. These receptors' targets are unknown. The specimen was cultured PBMCs, collected from culture after CMV antigen stimulation. These TCRs come from a human donor in good health (CMV status not recorded). Some clones in this sample may be carry-over from other donors' samples.

This clonotype was seen only a few times. This chain uses TRBV9 with TRBJ2-1; TRBD2 agrees at 8 bases. The V gene end was trimmed by 3 bases and the J gene end by 4 bases; junction bases not matched to a gene: 6. Germline lookup yields CDR1 SGDLS and CDR2 YYNGEE. The CDR3 loop spans 15 amino acids. The CDR3 loop reads CASSAGTSSYNEQFF. The DNA for the CDR3 is TGTGCCAGCAGCGCCGGGACTAGTTCTTACAATGAGCAGTTCTTC. Using reference TRBV9 and TRBJ2-1 for the parts outside the CDR3, the full variable domain is DSGVTQTPKHLITATGQRVTLRCSPRSGDLSVYWYQQSLDQGLQFLIQYYNGEERAKGNILERFSAQQFPDLHSELNLSSLELGDSALYFCASSAGTSSYNEQFFGPGTRLTVL.

This clonotype showed up just a few times. The gene calls are TRBV7-2 and TRBJ2-7; D tentatively reads TRBD1 or TRBD2 (5 bases each). This CDR3 has 14 amino acids. Trimming took 4 bases from V and 6 from J, leaving 16 bases between them. Germline lookup yields CDR1 SGHTA and CDR2 FQGNSA. CDR3 in amino acids: CASSSVWGRGEQYV. The CDR3 DNA is TGTGCCAGCAGCTCTGTGTGGGGGAGAGGCGAGCAGTACGTC.

CDR3 protein: CSANRGTALGEQYF. Written as DNA, the CDR3 is TGCAGTGCTAACAGAGGGACAGCCCTGGGCGAGCAGTACTTC. The gene calls are TRBV20-1 and TRBJ2-7; 7 bases align to TRBD1. Per the germline V gene, CDR1 is DFQATT and CDR2 is SNEGSKA (reference sequence). V lost 4 bases to trimming and J lost 6 bases; unmatched junction nucleotides: 12. The length of the CDR3 is 14 residues.

At least ten counts were recorded for this clonotype. This chain joins TRBV7-2 and TRBJ2-2, with D possibly matching TRBD2 (5 bases). V dropped 2 bases and J dropped 3 bases, with 10 bases sitting between them. The germline V gene encodes CDR1 SGHTA and CDR2 FQGNSA. The CDR3 totals 15 residues. The CDR3 DNA is TGTGCCAGCAGCTTATTTTCCGGGGACACCGGGGAGCTGTTTTTT. Its translation: CASSLFSGDTGELFF.

The V and J genes are TRBV6-1 and TRBJ2-7; D possibly corresponds to TRBD1 (5 bases). V dropped 4 bases and J dropped 4 bases, with 11 bases sitting between them. The CDR3 is made up of 13 amino acids. Germline CDR1 reads MNHNS; CDR2 reads SASEGT. CDR3 loop: CASSVYGAYEQYF. In nucleotides, the CDR3 is TGTGCCAGCAGTGTTTATGGGGCGTACGAGCAGTACTTC.

This clonotype appeared many times. This rearrangement joins TRBV7-2 to TRBJ1-2; D is unresolved. The CDR3 extends over 14 amino acids. V was pared by 0 bases and J by 4 bases, with 9 bases between. CDR1 SGHTA and CDR2 FQGNSA come from the germline V gene. The CDR3 loop is CASSLAGFAYGYTF. CDR3 bases: TGTGCCAGCAGCTTAGCGGGGTTTGCCTATGGCTACACCTTC.

The V gene is TRBV5-6, the J gene TRBJ2-1; 9 bases are a match to TRBD1. Trimming took 3 bases from V and 7 from J; bases not matched to a gene: 11. Germline CDR1 SGHDT, CDR2 YYEEEE. The CDR3 is made up of 16 amino acids. The CDR3 nucleotides are TGTGCCAGCAGCTCGGTCCGGGACAGGGAATGGAATGAGCAGTTCTTC. Its translation is CASSSVRDREWNEQFF. Together with reference TRBV5-6 and TRBJ2-1, the CDR3 gives the full variable domain: DAGVTQSPTHLIKTRGQQVTLRCSPKSGHDTVSWYQQALGQGPQFIFQYYEEEERQRGNFPDRFSGHQFPNYSSELNVNALLLGDSALYLCASSSVRDREWNEQFFGPGTRLTVL.

This clonotype was observed at least ten times. The chain recombines TRBV7-9 with TRBJ1-2; 9 nucleotides line up with TRBD1. The junction had 6 bases not matched to a gene; V was cut back by 8 bases and J by 8 bases. CDR1 and CDR2 from the germline V gene are SEHNR and FQNEAQ (reference sequence). This CDR3 has 12 residues. DNA for the CDR3: TGTGCCAGCTACGGACAGGGGAACGGCTACACCTTC. It translates to CASYGQGNGYTF.

The chain employs TRBV12-3 or TRBV12-4 and TRBJ2-2; 7 nucleotides agree with TRBD1. J lost 2 bases, V lost 6 bases, and 3 bases had no gene match. The CDR3 is 14 residues long. CDR3 in amino acids: CASSTGVNTGELFF. As DNA, the CDR3 is TGTGCCAGCAGCACAGGGGTCAACACCGGGGAGCTGTTTTTT.

This clonotype has a handful of counts. This sequence joins TRBV24-1 and TRBJ2-1; D is possibly TRBD2 (6 bases). Trimming stripped 0 bases from V and 9 bases from J, with 11 bases between. CDR1 and CDR2 from the germline V gene are KGHDR and SFDVKD. The CDR3 is 14 residues long. Here the CDR3 reads CATSDLRDSGEQFF. The CDR3 DNA sequence: TGTGCCACCAGTGATTTGAGGGACTCCGGTGAGCAGTTCTTC.

This clonotype appeared many times. This rearrangement joins TRBV6-1 to TRBJ2-1, with 10 bases matching TRBD2. Germline CDR1 is MNHNS and CDR2 is SASEGT. The CDR3 spans 18 residues. V lost 6 bases, J lost 7 bases, and 18 bases stayed unmatched. CDR3 bases: TGTGCCAGCAGGTGGAGGGGGGCTAGCGGGAGTTATTGGAATGAGCAGTTCTTC. This codes for CASRWRGASGSYWNEQFF.

Only a few counts were recorded for this clonotype. J is TRBJ2-4 and V is TRBV19, with 13 bases that match TRBD2. V shed 5 bases and J 2 bases; nucleotides not matched to a gene: 9. The CDR3 has 18 residues. Germline-derived CDR1 and CDR2 are LNHDA and SQIVND (reference sequence). CDR3 sequence (DNA): TGTGCCAGTAGTCCCCGGACTAGCGGGAGTTCGACCAAAAACATTCAGTACTTC. It encodes CASSPRTSGSSTKNIQYF.

V gene TRBV29-1 combines with J gene TRBJ2-1; D is unresolved. CDR1 is SQVTM, CDR2 ANQGSEA, per germline. Trimming cost V 3 bases and J 8 bases, with 17 bases left between them. The CDR3 covers 14 residues. The CDR3 nucleotides read TGCAGCGTTGAGACCCAAACTATTGAGGATGAGCAGTTCTTC. Residues: CSVETQTIEDEQFF.

This chain links TRBV19 with TRBJ1-2; perhaps TRBD1 as D (5 bases). CDR1 and CDR2 from the germline V gene are LNHDA and SQIVND (reference sequence). This CDR3 region has 13 residues. V lost 11 bases, J lost 1 base, and 14 bases lay in between. CDR3 DNA: TGTGCCGTGAAACCCGACAGTAACTATGGCTACACCTTC. Its protein is CAVKPDSNYGYTF.

The J gene is TRBJ2-3, the V gene TRBV7-3; D may be TRBD1 or TRBD2 (6 bases each). Germline V gene data show CDR1 as SGHTA and CDR2 as FQGTGA. V gave up 5 bases and J gave up 2 bases, with 20 bases separating them. This CDR3 has 17 residues. DNA for the CDR3: TGTGCCAGCAGCCCCGGGGGCCATACCGGAGTCACAGATACGCAGTATTTT. Protein sequence: CASSPGGHTGVTDTQYF. Full variable domain (outside the CDR3, taken from reference TRBV7-3 and TRBJ2-3): GAGVSQTPSNKVTEKGKYVELRCDPISGHTALYWYRQSLGQGPEFLIYFQGTGAADDSGLPNDRFFAVRPEGSVSTLKIQRTERGDSAVYLCASSPGGHTGVTDTQYFGPGTRLTVL.